The present T cell receptor (beta chain) was sequenced within a study of siplizumab effects on memory and regulatory T cells. Here immunoSEQ multiplex PCR was the method, and the copy in TCRdb shows in-frame clones only, minus some. The sample yields more than 5,500 clones, roughly a third seen once. Cocultured for over 5 days at 37°C were the mixed lymphocyte reaction cells. Study-wide points: Alloreactive sequences tracing back to unstimulated CD4+ memory cells were significantly reduced by siplizumab.

Regarding this clone: Its target is not known.

V shed 7 bases and J shed 2 bases, with 9 bases lying between them. The CDR3 contains 13 residues. Germline V CDR1 and CDR2: MDHEN, SYDVKM. Sequencing was done on a sample of CFSE-low (dividing) CD8+ T cells sorted from an allogeneic mixed lymphocyte reaction. The gene calls are TRBV28 and TRBJ2-1; D unresolved. This TCR derives from a human donor in good health; the cells came from an allogeneic mixed lymphocyte reaction. The CDR3 loop reads CASMPAAYNEQFF. In DNA, the CDR3 is TGTGCCAGCATGCCGGCCGCCTACAATGAGCAGTTCTTC.